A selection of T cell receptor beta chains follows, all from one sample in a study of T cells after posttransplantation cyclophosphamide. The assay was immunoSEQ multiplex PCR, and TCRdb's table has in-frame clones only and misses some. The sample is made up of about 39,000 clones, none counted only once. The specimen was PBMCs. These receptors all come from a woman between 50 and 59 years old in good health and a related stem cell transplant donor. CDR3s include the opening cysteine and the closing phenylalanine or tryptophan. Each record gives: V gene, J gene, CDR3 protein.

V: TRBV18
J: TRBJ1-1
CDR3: CASSGQGSTEAFF

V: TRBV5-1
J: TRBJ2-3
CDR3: CASSSVLPDTQYF

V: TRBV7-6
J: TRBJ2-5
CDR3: CASSRTGTGGETQYF

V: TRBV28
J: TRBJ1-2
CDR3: CASRYTGTLYGYTF

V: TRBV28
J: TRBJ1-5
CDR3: CASSLAGGGNQPQHF

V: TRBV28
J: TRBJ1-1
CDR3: CASSLRSEAFF

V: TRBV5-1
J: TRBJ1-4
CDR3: CASSFNGQGGNEKLFF

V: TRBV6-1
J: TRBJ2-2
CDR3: CASSPYRGSGELFF

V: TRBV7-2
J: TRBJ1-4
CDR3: CASRQGTGTVF

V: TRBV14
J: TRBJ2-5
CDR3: CASSQGSSGTGTKTQYF

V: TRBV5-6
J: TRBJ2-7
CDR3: CASSRQLTYEQYF

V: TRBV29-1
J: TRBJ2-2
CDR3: CRSLKMRANTGELFF

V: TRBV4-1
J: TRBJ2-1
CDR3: CASSQDLSGGQREQFF

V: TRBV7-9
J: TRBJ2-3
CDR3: CASSSPGSATDTQYF

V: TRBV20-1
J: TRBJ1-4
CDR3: CSAQFNEKLFF

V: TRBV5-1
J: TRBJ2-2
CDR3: CASSLARQASTGELFF

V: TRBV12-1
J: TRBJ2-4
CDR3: CASSSPGGETKNIQYF

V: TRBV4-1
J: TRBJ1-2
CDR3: CASSQPGTGAGYGYTF